The next 19 T cell receptor beta chains were all read from a single sample in a study of cytomegalovirus exposure and HLA in healthy donors. The PCR had 60 Vbeta and 13 Jbeta primers. Assay: immunoSEQ multiplex PCR; the TCRdb copy retains only in-frame clones and omits some. The sample records under 200,000 clones, more than 60% being singletons. What was sequenced was PBMCs. The receptor set was obtained from a woman aged 45-65 years in good health and CMV-seropositive.

CDR3 sequence reads: CASSSSGRITDTQYF. CDR3 sequence (DNA): TGTGCCAGCAGTTCGTCGGGGAGAATCACAGATACGCAGTATTTT. The chain is built from TRBV6-5 and TRBJ2-3; D may be TRBD2 (5 bases). This CDR3 is 15 amino acids long. Trimming removed 4 bases from V and 2 bases from J, with 13 bases in between. Germline V gene lookup returns CDR1 MNHEY and CDR2 SVGAGI.

V usage is TRBV29-1 and J usage is TRBJ1-1, with 7 bases identical to TRBD1. Germline CDR1 and CDR2: SQVTM and ANQGSEA. The J segment lost 4 bases and the V segment lost 6 bases, leaving 8 bases of the junction unmatched. CDR3 length equals 13 residues. The CDR3 nucleotides are TGCAGCGTCGTGCCGGGACAGCCCACTGAAGCTTTCTTT. Amino acids: CSVVPGQPTEAFF.

V is TRBV28 and J is TRBJ1-3; D unclear. CDR3 size: 17 residues. The V end was cut by 7 bases, the J end by 2 bases, with 21 bases between. Per germline, CDR1 MDHEN and CDR2 SYDVKM. CDR3 bases: TGTGCCAGCATGTCGACTTACGGCGAGCACGCTGGAAACACCATATATTTT. Encoded protein: CASMSTYGEHAGNTIYF. The whole variable domain, filled in from reference TRBV28 and TRBJ1-3, reads DVKVTQSSRYLVKRTGEKVFLECVQDMDHENMFWYRQDPGLGLRLIYFSYDVKMKEKGDIPEGYSVSREKKERFSLILESASTNQTSMYLCASMSTYGEHAGNTIYFGEGSWLTVV.

The rearrangement joins TRBV9 to TRBJ2-1; 12 nucleotides agree with TRBD2. The V gene's germline CDR1 is SGDLS and CDR2 YYNGEE. Trimming removed 0 bases from V and 6 bases from J; junction bases left unmatched: 13. This CDR3 contains 19 residues. The CDR3, as DNA: TGTGCCAGCAGCGTAGGGCTAGCGGGAGGGGATCCCCTAGCCAATGAGCAGTTCTTC. This codes for CASSVGLAGGDPLANEQFF.

The chain couples TRBV11-2 to TRBJ2-3; 7 bases agree with TRBD2. The CDR3 is 16 residues long. J was trimmed by 2 bases and V by 2 bases; bases with no gene match: 7. The germline V gene has CDR1 SGHAT and CDR2 FQNNGV. Here the CDR3 DNA reads TGTGCCAGCAGCTTAAGGGGTGGACTAGTCACAGATACGCAGTATTTT. Encoded protein: CASSLRGGLVTDTQYF.

The chain carries TRBV5-4 and TRBJ1-6, with D unclear. CDR1 is SGHNT, CDR2 YYREEE, per germline (reference sequence). V was shortened by 5 bases and J by 5 bases, with 11 bases between the two germline ends. The length of the CDR3 is 14 residues. The DNA of the CDR3 is TGTGCCAGCAGTCAGAGGGTGCATAATTCACCCCTCCACTTT. Translation gives CASSQRVHNSPLHF.

This chain links TRBV10-3 with TRBJ1-2; TRBD1 agrees at 12 bases. Germline CDR1 reads ENHRY; CDR2 reads SYGVKD. The CDR3 is 17 amino acids. With 5 bases clipped from V and 0 bases from J, the junction kept 7 bases outside the gene matches. The CDR3: CAISNRDRGRANYGYTF. CDR3 nucleotides: TGTGCCATCAGTAACCGGGACAGGGGGCGAGCTAACTATGGCTACACCTTC.

The chain combines TRBV11-2 with TRBJ1-1; no reliable D call. The CDR3 spans 12 residues. Between the trimmed V and J ends, which lost 6 bases and 5 bases, there was a span of 10 bases. CDR1 SGHAT and CDR2 FQNNGV come from the germline V gene. The CDR3 DNA reads TGTGCCAGCAGTCCTCTCGGGACTGAAGCTTTCTTT. Protein product: CASSPLGTEAFF. Looking up the rest from reference TRBV11-2 and TRBJ1-1 gives the full variable domain: EAGVAQSPRYKIIEKRQSVAFWCNPISGHATLYWYQQILGQGPKLLIQFQNNGVVDDSQLPKDRFSAERLKGVDSTLKIQPAKLEDSAVYLCASSPLGTEAFFGQGTRLTVV.

The CDR3 sequence is CASSSYRNSDVNTEAFF. CDR3 sequence (DNA): TGTGCCAGCAGCTCATACAGGAATTCCGATGTAAACACTGAAGCTTTCTTT. J is TRBJ1-1 and V is TRBV9, with D possibly being TRBD1 (5 bases). Trimming left V 4 bases short and J 2 bases short, with 21 bases between. The CDR3 is 17 residues long. Germline V CDR1 and CDR2: SGDLS, YYNGEE.

The chain employs TRBV2 and TRBJ1-4, with D possibly matching TRBD1 (6 bases). This CDR3 is 15 amino acids long. The germline V gene has CDR1 SNHLY and CDR2 FYNNEI. V shed 1 base and J shed 8 bases, with 14 bases lying between them. CDR3 in DNA: TGTGCCAGCAGTGAAGATGAGGGTAGGGGGGAAAAACTGTTTTTT. As protein: CASSEDEGRGEKLFF.

The rearrangement joins TRBV4-1 to TRBJ2-3; possibly TRBD2 for D (5 bases). The V end was cut by 0 bases, the J end by 6 bases, with 10 bases between. Germline V lookup: CDR1 MGHRA, CDR2 YSYEKL. The CDR3 is 14 residues long. Here the CDR3 reads CASSQDRRLDTQYF. The CDR3 DNA is TGCGCCAGCAGCCAAGATAGGAGGTTGGATACGCAGTATTTT.

This CDR3 is CASSEGGSGRNEQFF. The CDR3 coding sequence is TGTGCCAGCAGTGAAGGTGGTAGCGGGCGGAATGAGCAGTTCTTC. The chain is built from TRBV25-1 and TRBJ2-1; the match to TRBD2 covers 7 bases. CDR3 length: 15 amino acids. CDR1 is MGHDK and CDR2 is SYGVNS in the germline V gene. The V segment lost 2 bases and the J segment 7 bases; nucleotides outside the gene matches: 8.

V gene TRBV30 combines with J gene TRBJ1-3, with 8 bases that match TRBD1. The CDR3 sequence is 17 residues long. The ends lost 3 bases at V and 1 base at J; junction bases unmatched: 11. Germline assignment: CDR1 GTSNPN and CDR2 SVGIG (reference sequence). The CDR3, as DNA: TGTGCCTGGAGAAAAGGGGGCAGGGGGCGATCTGGAAACACCATATATTTT. Amino acids: CAWRKGGRGRSGNTIYF.

The chain is built from TRBV9 and TRBJ2-2; 7 bases match TRBD1. Per the germline V gene, CDR1 is SGDLS and CDR2 is YYNGEE. CDR3 size: 13 residues. J lost 10 bases, V lost 4 bases, and 7 bases had no gene match. CDR3 DNA sequence: TGTGCCAGCAGCCTTCGACAGGGAAAGGAGCTGTTTTTT. This encodes CASSLRQGKELFF.

For this clone: The junction departs from the called germline gene at one end, perhaps through a read error. This chain links TRBV7-7 with TRBJ2-5; TRBD2 matches at 9 bases. CDR1 is SSHAT and CDR2 is FNYEAQ in the germline V gene (reference sequence). The CDR3 has 15 amino acids. CDR3 DNA sequence: TGTGCTAGCAGCTCCGGGGGACTAGCAGAAGAGACCCAGTACTTC. This translates into CASSSGGLAEETQYF.

The CDR3 DNA reads as TGCGCCAGCAGCTCCCCACCGGGACAGACGAACACCGGGGAGCTGTTTTTT. Translated: CASSSPPGQTNTGELFF. This chain connects TRBV5-1 to TRBJ2-2; 7 bases match TRBD1. The junction had 8 bases not matched to a gene; V was cut back by 3 bases and J by 0 bases. Germline V gene data show CDR1 as SGHRS and CDR2 as YFSETQ. This CDR3 spans 17 amino acids.

This clone was observed a handful of times. The chain couples TRBV9 to TRBJ1-2; D not certain. Trimming pared 0 bases from V and 5 bases from J, leaving 8 bases between. Germline V gene sequence: CDR1 SGDLS, CDR2 YYNGEE. This CDR3 has 13 amino acids. Here the CDR3 DNA reads TGTGCCAGCAGCGTAGTAACCGCGTATGGCTACACCTTC. Amino acid sequence: CASSVVTAYGYTF.

This rearrangement joins TRBV19 to TRBJ1-3; 9 bases map to TRBD1. CDR3 length: 14 residues. The V gene end was trimmed by 10 bases and the J gene end by 3 bases; junction bases not matched to a gene: 7. In germline, CDR1 is LNHDA, CDR2 SQIVND (reference sequence). Here the CDR3 reads CATRWTGVGNTIYF. The CDR3 nucleotides are TGTGCCACCCGTTGGACAGGGGTTGGAAACACCATATATTTT.

The chain carries TRBV5-1 and TRBJ2-3, with 9 bases aligning to TRBD1. The CDR3 is made up of 13 amino acids. The V segment lost 4 bases and the J segment 7 bases; nucleotides outside the gene matches: 4. Germline V gene lookup returns CDR1 SGHRS and CDR2 YFSETQ. The CDR3 loop is CASSAGQGNTQYF. The CDR3, as DNA: TGCGCCAGCAGCGCCGGACAGGGGAATACGCAGTATTTT.